What follows describes a single T cell receptor beta chain. Its antigen is currently unknown. This sample also contains other DNA sequences that code for the same CDR3. This entry is derived from a study of shared clonotypes between healthy human individuals. Notes on the study in general: Large depth notwithstanding, sorted-subset sequencing proved incomplete by rarefaction.

The authors distributed each subset's genomic DNA evenly over several immunoSEQ plates. This table comes from immunoSEQ multiplex PCR, and its TCRdb copy is limited to in-frame clones, with some not included. The sample contains some 2.1 million clones, about 94% of which appear only once. With 3 bases removed from V and 2 bases from J, the gap between germline ends came to 5 bases. The germline CDR1 and CDR2 sequences are SGDLS and YYNGEE. This CDR3 comprises 12 residues. Positively selected for CCR7, the CD45RO-negative cells used as naive CD8 cells excluded terminally differentiated effector memory CD45RA+ cells. Donation came from healthy HIV-negative adults that had no recent acute infections or vaccinations. There were only Caucasian adults among the donors, and all lived in Nashville, Tennessee.

Material for sequencing was naive CD8+ T cells sorted from blood. The chain employs TRBV9 and TRBJ1-1; D gene uncertain. The clonotype originates from a man younger than 35 in good health. The CDR3 DNA reads TGTGCCAGCAGCGCACAAAACACTGAAGCTTTCTTT. This encodes CASSAQNTEAFF.